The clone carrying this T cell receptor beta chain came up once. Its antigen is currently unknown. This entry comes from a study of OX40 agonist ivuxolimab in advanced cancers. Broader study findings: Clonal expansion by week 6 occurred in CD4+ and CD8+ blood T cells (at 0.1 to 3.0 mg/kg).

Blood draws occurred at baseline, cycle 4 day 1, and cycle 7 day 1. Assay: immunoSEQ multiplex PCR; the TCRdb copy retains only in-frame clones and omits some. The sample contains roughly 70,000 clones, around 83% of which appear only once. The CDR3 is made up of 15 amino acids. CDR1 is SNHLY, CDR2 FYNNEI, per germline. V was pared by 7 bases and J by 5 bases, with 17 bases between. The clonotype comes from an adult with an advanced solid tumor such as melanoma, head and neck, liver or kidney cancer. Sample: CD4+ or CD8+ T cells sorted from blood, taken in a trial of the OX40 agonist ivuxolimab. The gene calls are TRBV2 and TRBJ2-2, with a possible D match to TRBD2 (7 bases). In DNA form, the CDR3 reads TGTGCCAGCATGGGGGGGCAGAAAAGGACCGGGGAGCTGTTTTTT. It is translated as CASMGGQKRTGELFF.